A selection of T cell receptor beta chains follows, all from one sample in a study of T cell responses to AZD1222 COVID-19 vaccine. Assay used: immunoSEQ multiplex PCR; TCRdb lists only in-frame clones, some missing. The sample holds fewer than 150,000 clones, roughly 90% seen once. This specimen was peripheral blood, taken on day 0 of AZD1222 vaccination. The receptors were gathered from an adult in good health. Both conserved end residues are part of each CDR3. The D gene is left open where the match is weak. A row's size may be missing; if present it is once, few, many or a size class.

v_call	d_call	j_call	clone_size	cdr3_length	cdr3_nt	cdr3_aa
TRBV5-6	TRBD1	TRBJ2-5	.	13	TGTGCCAGCAGCTTACAGGGGTATGAGACCCAGTACTTC	CASSLQGYETQYF
TRBV27	.	TRBJ2-1	.	13	TGTGCCAGCAGTACGCGGGACAGCGGTGAGCAGTTCTTC	CASSTRDSGEQFF
TRBV15	.	TRBJ2-5	.	15	TGTGCCACCAGCAGCAACCGACAGATCCAAGAGACCCAGTACTTC	CATSSNRQIQETQYF
TRBV30	.	TRBJ1-6	.	13	TGTGCCTGGAGGGGACACAATAATTCACCCCTCCACTTT	CAWRGHNNSPLHF
TRBV5-1	TRBD1	TRBJ1-4	.	17	TGCGCCAGCAGCCCCACATCACAGGGGAAGGTGGGTGAAAAACTGTTTTTT	CASSPTSQGKVGEKLFF
TRBV3-1/TRBV3-2	TRBD1	TRBJ1-5	.	14	TGTGCCAGCAGCACACAGGGGAGCAATCAGCCCCAGCATTTT	CASSTQGSNQPQHF
TRBV19	TRBD1	TRBJ1-3	.	16	TGTGCCAGTAGCTCCGCTCAGGGGGTGAGGGGAAACACCATATATTTT	CASSSAQGVRGNTIYF
TRBV2	.	TRBJ2-7	.	13	TGTGCCAGCAATCGTAATAGGGACTACGAGCAGTACTTC	CASNRNRDYEQYF
TRBV11-1	.	TRBJ2-7	.	14	TGTGCCAGCAGCTTATTTGGCAGAGCCTACGAGCAGTACTTC	CASSLFGRAYEQYF
TRBV7-9	TRBD1	TRBJ2-7	few	15	TGTGCCAGCAGCGCGCAGGGGGCGGGCTCCTACGAGCAGTACTTC	CASSAQGAGSYEQYF
TRBV28	TRBD1	TRBJ2-5	.	16	TGTGCCAGCACCTTGGGTGGACAGGGGGCCGGTGAGACCCAGTACTTC	CASTLGGQGAGETQYF
TRBV7-9	.	TRBJ1-1	.	14	TGTGCCAGCAGCTCCCCCGGGCCGAACACTGAAGCTTTCTTT	CASSSPGPNTEAFF
TRBV28	.	TRBJ1-5	.	14	TGTGCCAGCAGTTTACAGGTCGGTAATCAGCCCCAGCATTTT	CASSLQVGNQPQHF
TRBV9	.	TRBJ1-3	.	14	TGTGCCAGCAGCCGAACAGGCTCTGGAAACACCATATATTTT	CASSRTGSGNTIYF
TRBV6-2/TRBV6-3	TRBD2	TRBJ2-2	.	17	TGTGCCAGCAGTACCGGGACTAGCGCTACGAACACCGGGGAGCTGTTTTTT	CASSTGTSATNTGELFF
TRBV15	TRBD1	TRBJ2-5	.	14	TGTGCCACCACGAGGGACAGGGGGAAAGAGACCCAGTACTTC	CATTRDRGKETQYF
TRBV6-5	.	TRBJ2-2	.	13	TGTGCCAGCAGAGCCGCGGAAGCCGGGGAGCTGTTTTTT	CASRAAEAGELFF
TRBV6-5	.	TRBJ2-5	many	12	TGTGCCAGCAGATCCCCCCAAGAGACCCAGTACTTC	CASRSPQETQYF
TRBV9	.	TRBJ2-1	medium-sized	15	TGTGCCAGCAGCGTAGGGCGATTACACTACAATGAGCAGTTCTTC	CASSVGRLHYNEQFF
TRBV27	.	TRBJ2-2	.	13	TGTGCCAGCAGTTTAAAGGATCCCGGGGAGCTGTTTTTT	CASSLKDPGELFF
TRBV18	.	TRBJ1-1	.	12	TGTGCCAGCTCACCAACGGGGTTTGGGGCTTTCTTT	CASSPTGFGAFF
TRBV7-8	.	TRBJ2-3	.	17	TGTGCCAGCAGCTTAGTCACCACTCCTCTAACCACAGATACGCAGTATTTT	CASSLVTTPLTTDTQYF
TRBV12-3/TRBV12-4	.	TRBJ2-7	.	12	TGTGCCAGCACCCAGGTGGGGGGCGAGCAGTACTTC	CASTQVGGEQYF
TRBV5-8	.	TRBJ1-5	.	15	TGTGCCAGCACCCCGGGGGGATATAGCAATCAGCCCCAGCATTTT	CASTPGGYSNQPQHF
TRBV28	.	TRBJ1-1	.	14	TGTGCCAGCAGGCGAGAAGAGGAGAACACTGAAGCTTTCTTT	CASRREEENTEAFF
TRBV6-5	.	TRBJ1-2	.	13	TGTGCCAGCAGTCCAGGGAGAAACTATGGCTACACCTTC	CASSPGRNYGYTF
TRBV7-2	.	TRBJ2-6	once	14	TGTGCCAGTTATGGGTTGGATGGGGCCAACGTCCTGACTTTC	CASYGLDGANVLTF
TRBV19	TRBD1	TRBJ2-7	.	17	TGTGCCAGTAGTACCTTAGAAGGGGACAGGGCCCTCTACGAGCAGTACTTC	CASSTLEGDRALYEQYF
TRBV7-9	.	TRBJ2-7	.	15	TGTGCCAGCAGCTTTTGGGACGGGGAGTCCTACGAGCGGTACTTC	CASSFWDGESYERYF
TRBV5-6	TRBD2	TRBJ2-1	.	16	TGTGCCAGCAGCGGAGAGGGACTAGCGGACTACAATGAGCAGTTCTTC	CASSGEGLADYNEQFF
TRBV30	.	TRBJ1-1	.	12	TGTGCCTGGAGTGTACCCCCCCTTTTGGCTTTCTTT	CAWSVPPLLAFF
TRBV5-5	.	TRBJ1-4	.	14	TGTGCCAGCTCCCTCCGGGACCCTAATGAAAAACTGTTTTTT	CASSLRDPNEKLFF
TRBV28	.	TRBJ2-7	.	14	TGTGCCAGCAGTTCGGCTGGGTGGTACTACGAGCAGTACTTC	CASSSAGWYYEQYF
TRBV7-3	.	TRBJ2-3	.	12	TGTGCCAGCAGCCCATCGGGAGATACGCAGTATTTT	CASSPSGDTQYF
TRBV7-6	.	TRBJ1-1	once	11	TGTGCCAGCAGCCCCGGGACACGGGCTTTCTTT	CASSPGTRAFF
TRBV27	.	TRBJ2-4	.	17	TGTGCCAGCAGTTCGCGTAAAATCCCGGATCCCCTACACATTCAGTACTTC	CASSSRKIPDPLHIQYF
TRBV9	TRBD1	TRBJ1-2	.	15	TGTGCCAGCAGCGTAGGGGACAGGACCAACTATGGCTACACCTTC	CASSVGDRTNYGYTF
TRBV7-2	TRBD2	TRBJ2-7	few	15	TGTGCCAGCAGCGACCCGGGGGGAATCTCCTACGAGCAGTACTTC	CASSDPGGISYEQYF
TRBV4-2	.	TRBJ1-6	.	15	TGTGCCAGCAGCCAAGTACCCGAAAATAATTCACCCCTCCACTTT	CASSQVPENNSPLHF
TRBV28	.	TRBJ2-7	.	14	TGTGCCAGCACCCCACCGTGGCAGACCTACGAGCAGTACTTC	CASTPPWQTYEQYF
TRBV2	TRBD1	TRBJ1-2	.	17	TGTGCCAGCAGGGCCAAGGGGGCCTTTCTTGCTAACTATGGCTACACCTTC	CASRAKGAFLANYGYTF
TRBV27	.	TRBJ1-6	.	14	TGTGCCAGCAGTTTAAGGGGTTCTAGTTCACCCCTCCACTTT	CASSLRGSSSPLHF
TRBV19	.	TRBJ1-5	.	14	TGTGCCAGTAGTGCCTTACATAGCAATCAGCCCCAGCATTTT	CASSALHSNQPQHF
TRBV12-5	.	TRBJ2-1	.	15	TGTGCTAGTGGCGAGATCCTTGGGCAGCTTAATGAGCAGTTCTTC	CASGEILGQLNEQFF
TRBV28	.	TRBJ1-2	.	12	TGTGCCAGCAGTTCGCAGGGGTATGGCTACACCTTC	CASSSQGYGYTF
TRBV27	TRBD2	TRBJ2-3	.	18	TGTGCCAGCAGACGTAAGGGCCGGACTAGCGGGAGTACAGATACGCAGTATTTT	CASRRKGRTSGSTDTQYF
TRBV11-3	TRBD2	TRBJ2-1	once	16	TGTGCCAGCAGCTTAATCCTAGCGGGAGGGCTCAATGAGCAGTTCTTC	CASSLILAGGLNEQFF